These 32 T cell receptor beta chains share one sample of origin, sequenced in a study of human T cells and chemical hapten exposure. One entry per CDR3 protein, called by TCRdb with MiXCR from the RACE reads. The data show about 290,000 distinct CDR3 sequences, with over 7.5% seen just once and 1.2% held by the top ten. Time point: pre-sensitization, week 0. Treatment noted: therapeutic diphenylcyclopropenone sensitization with weekly scalp DPC. Sequenced here: whole blood, sampled in connection with sensitization to the hapten diphenylcyclopropenone (DPC). The receptors originated from a man in his late teens or twenties with alopecia areata. Some clones in this sample may be carry-over from other donors' samples.

In its sample, this clonotype was seen a few times. The rearrangement links TRBV2 to TRBJ2-5, with unresolved D. The V gene's germline CDR1 is SNHLY and CDR2 FYNNEI. The CDR3 totals 13 residues. V dropped 4 bases and J dropped 4 bases, with 10 bases sitting between them. CDR3 in amino acids: CASSANSRETQYF. The CDR3, as DNA: TGTGCCAGCAGTGCTAACAGTCGAGAGACCCAGTACTTC.

This chain links TRBV12-3 or TRBV12-4 with TRBJ1-1; weak D call: TRBD1 (5 bases). There are 13 residues in the CDR3. V lost 5 bases and J 4 bases, leaving 11 bases between the germline ends. The CDR3 region is CASSPWGVTEAFF. In DNA form, the CDR3 reads TGTGCCAGCAGTCCGTGGGGGGTCACTGAAGCTTTCTTT.

Only a few counts were recorded for this clonotype. J is TRBJ1-1 and V is TRBV6-5; 8 nucleotides line up with TRBD1. The CDR3 covers 15 residues. Germline CDR1 reads MNHEY; CDR2 reads SVGAGI. After removal of 4 bases from V and 1 base from J, the junction contained 5 bases not matched to a gene. The CDR3 coding sequence is TGTGCCAGCAGTTGGACAGGGAAGGCGAACACTGAAGCTTTCTTT. It encodes CASSWTGKANTEAFF.

This clonotype was found a few times. This chain links TRBV27 with TRBJ1-6; maybe TRBD1 (5 bases). CDR1 is MNHEY and CDR2 is SMNVEV in the germline V gene (reference sequence). The V gene lost 4 bases and the J gene lost 7 bases, with 11 bases spanning the gap. CDR3 length equals 14 residues. The CDR3 protein is CASSSLNRNSPLHF. Written as DNA, the CDR3 is TGTGCCAGCAGTTCCCTTAACAGGAATTCACCCCTCCACTTT.

The chain is built from TRBV6-2 or TRBV6-3 and TRBJ2-1; the D is unclear. This CDR3 contains 15 residues. The germline gives CDR1 MNHEY, CDR2 SVGEGT. Trimming removed 5 bases at V and 0 bases at J, with 11 bases between. CDR3 DNA sequence: TGTGCCAGCAGTCTAGGCTGGAGCTCCTACAATGAGCAGTTCTTC. It is translated as CASSLGWSSYNEQFF.

The V gene is TRBV7-9, the J gene TRBJ1-1; D remains ambiguous. The CDR3 extends over 13 amino acids. The ends were cut back, 0 bases at V and 8 bases at J, with 10 bases in the middle. CDR1 and CDR2 (germline): SEHNR, FQNEAQ (reference sequence). The CDR3, as DNA: TGTGCCAGCAGCTTAGCATACGGTTCGGAAGCTTTCTTT. Its translation is CASSLAYGSEAFF. Full variable domain (outside the CDR3, taken from reference TRBV7-9 and TRBJ1-1): DTGVSQNPRHKITKRGQNVTFRCDPISEHNRLYWYRQTLGQGPEFLTYFQNEAQLEKSRLLSDRFSAERPKGSFSTLEIQRTEQGDSAMYLCASSLAYGSEAFFGQGTRLTVV.

Only a few counts were recorded for this clonotype. This chain links TRBV6-2 or TRBV6-3 with TRBJ1-1, with D perhaps matching TRBD1 (5 bases). This CDR3 region has 13 residues. Germline V gene data show CDR1 as MNHEY and CDR2 as SVGEGT. Trimming left V 9 bases short and J 2 bases short, with 13 bases between. CDR3 protein: CASRDLRNTEAFF. The CDR3, as DNA: TGTGCCAGTCGGGACCTCCGAAACACTGAAGCTTTCTTT.

In this sample, this clonotype turned up a few times. J is TRBJ2-6 and V is TRBV4-1, with 7 bases matching TRBD1. This CDR3 region has 19 residues. The V segment lost 1 base and the J segment 0 bases; nucleotides outside the gene matches: 9. Germline V lookup: CDR1 MGHRA, CDR2 YSYEKL. The CDR3 region has the DNA TGCGCCAGCAGCCAAGTGATCCCGGGACAGCTCTCTGGGGCCAACGTCCTGACTTTC. Translation gives CASSQVIPGQLSGANVLTF.

The CDR3 sequence: CSATRPGGSYGYTF. The CDR3 DNA follows: TGCAGTGCTACCCGGCCTGGGGGGTCCTATGGCTACACCTTC. The chain uses TRBV20-1 and TRBJ1-2; TRBD1 might be the D (5 bases). V was clipped by 4 bases and J by 4 bases, with 16 bases between them. Germline values: CDR1 DFQATT, CDR2 SNEGSKA (reference sequence). This CDR3 is built from 14 residues.

The chain combines TRBV28 with TRBJ1-5; 9 bases line up with TRBD1. Germline V gives CDR1 MDHEN, CDR2 SYDVKM. The V and J ends lost 2 bases and 7 bases, in that order; junction bases with no gene match: 6. CDR3 length equals 15 residues. DNA of the CDR3: TGTGCCAGCAGTTTAGCCCGACAGGGGGAACAGCCCCAGCATTTT. This codes for CASSLARQGEQPQHF.

This clonotype was counted only a few times. The chain recombines TRBV2 with TRBJ1-6; tentative D call: TRBD1 (5 bases). The CDR3 spans 16 residues. Trimming cost V 0 bases and J 6 bases, with 12 bases left between them. Germline V lookup: CDR1 SNHLY, CDR2 FYNNEI. The CDR3 region is CASSEAGRKINSPLHF. CDR3 coding DNA: TGTGCCAGCAGTGAAGCGGGACGGAAGATTAATTCACCCCTCCACTTT.

The rearrangement uses TRBV19 and TRBJ2-3; 7 positions agree with TRBD2. V trimming: 2 bases; J trimming: 4 bases; junction bases outside the gene matches: 6. Looked up from germline, CDR1 is LNHDA and CDR2 is SQIVND (reference sequence). The CDR3 consists of 15 residues. The CDR3 sequence: CASSISGGKADTQYF. In DNA form, the CDR3 reads TGTGCCAGTAGTATATCCGGGGGGAAGGCAGATACGCAGTATTTT.

This chain links TRBV14 with TRBJ1-2; D perhaps matches TRBD1 (5 bases). The V end lost 1 base, the J end lost 6 bases, and 9 bases lay between the germline ends. Germline CDR1 is SGHDN and CDR2 is FVKESK. The CDR3 sequence is 13 residues long. The CDR3 protein is CASSQVQGNGYTF. CDR3 nucleotide sequence: TGTGCCAGCAGCCAAGTCCAGGGTAATGGCTACACCTTC.

A few counts support this clonotype. V gene TRBV5-4 combines with J gene TRBJ1-1, with D unclear. The V end was cut by 0 bases, the J end by 9 bases, with 9 bases between. Germline CDR1 SGHNT, CDR2 YYREEE (reference sequence). The CDR3 consists of 12 residues. CDR3 bases: TGTGCCAGCAGCTTGGACCCGGGAAAAGCTTTCTTT. Translated: CASSLDPGKAFF.

The chain links TRBV5-6 to TRBJ1-1; TRBD1 is a possible D gene (5 bases). V was clipped by 0 bases and J by 2 bases, with 14 bases between them. CDR1 is SGHDT and CDR2 is YYEEEE in the germline V gene. The CDR3 contains 16 residues. The CDR3 reads CASSLAYGTDNTEAFF. The DNA for the CDR3 is TGTGCCAGCAGCTTGGCGTACGGGACGGACAACACTGAAGCTTTCTTT.

There are a few counts of this clonotype. This chain uses TRBV5-1 with TRBJ1-6, with D unresolved. CDR1 and CDR2 from the germline V gene are SGHRS and YFSETQ. The CDR3 is 16 residues long. Trimming took off 4 bases at V and 0 bases at J, with 11 bases between the two ends. The CDR3 loop reads CASSPNTGSYNSPLHF. The CDR3 DNA reads as TGCGCCAGCAGCCCAAATACCGGCTCCTATAATTCACCCCTCCACTTT.

This clonotype was seen many times. The chain recombines TRBV10-3 with TRBJ2-7; 7 bases map to TRBD1. CDR1 is ENHRY, CDR2 SYGVKD, per germline. The J segment lost 4 bases and the V segment lost 6 bases, leaving 9 bases of the junction unmatched. CDR3 length: 14 residues. CDR3 sequence reads: CAISPRQGVYEQYF. In DNA form, the CDR3 reads TGTGCCATCAGCCCCCGACAGGGAGTGTACGAGCAGTACTTC.

V and J are TRBV4-1 and TRBJ2-3, with 10 bases identical to TRBD2. J lost 2 bases, V lost 1 base, and 3 bases had no gene match. CDR1 is MGHRA and CDR2 is YSYEKL in the germline V gene. This CDR3 spans 16 amino acids. CDR3 DNA sequence: TGCGCCAGCAGCCAAGCTCTAGCGGGGGTCACAGATACGCAGTATTTT. Amino acids: CASSQALAGVTDTQYF.

This clonotype was found a few times. This chain joins TRBV6-2 or TRBV6-3 and TRBJ2-7; 8 nucleotides line up with TRBD2. This CDR3 is built from 15 residues. With 2 bases clipped from V and 2 bases from J, the junction kept 5 bases outside the gene matches. The germline CDR1 and CDR2 sequences are MNHEY and SVGEGT. In DNA form, the CDR3 reads TGTGCCAGCAGTTACGGAGCGGGGGTGGCCTACGAGCAGTACGTC. It specifies CASSYGAGVAYEQYV.

The chain couples TRBV20-1 to TRBJ1-1, with D possibly matching TRBD1 (6 bases). From germline, CDR1 is DFQATT and CDR2 SNEGSKA (reference sequence). Trimming removed 2 bases at V and 1 base at J, with 11 bases between. CDR3 size: 14 residues. CDR3 nucleotides: TGCAGTGCTAGAAACAACAGGGAGAACACTGAAGCTTTCTTT. Its protein is CSARNNRENTEAFF.

The rearrangement uses TRBV18 and TRBJ1-1; TRBD1 might be the D (6 bases). CDR3 size: 15 residues. CDR1 and CDR2 (germline): KGHSH, LQKENI. V was shortened by 2 bases and J by 2 bases, with 12 bases between the two germline ends. CDR3 sequence reads: CASSPMAGDNTEAFF. As DNA, the CDR3 is TGTGCCAGCTCACCAATGGCAGGGGATAACACTGAAGCTTTCTTT.

The chain couples TRBV10-3 to TRBJ2-1, with D perhaps being TRBD1 or TRBD2 (5 bases each). In germline, CDR1 is ENHRY, CDR2 SYGVKD. The CDR3 length is 14 residues. Trimming shortened V by 7 bases and J by 6 bases, and 16 bases separated the two germline ends. This CDR3 reads CAINAGREGNEQFF. CDR3 DNA sequence: TGTGCCATCAACGCGGGCAGGGAAGGCAATGAGCAGTTCTTC.

This clonotype has a count of ten or more. The rearrangement joins TRBV6-2 or TRBV6-3 to TRBJ1-1; tentative D call: TRBD1 (5 bases). Trimming took 3 bases from V and 0 from J, leaving 11 bases between them. CDR3 length: 15 amino acids. Germline loops: CDR1 MNHEY, CDR2 SVGEGT. CDR3 loop: CASSYSGLVNTEAFF. As DNA, the CDR3 is TGTGCCAGCAGTTATTCAGGGTTGGTGAACACTGAAGCTTTCTTT.

This chain links TRBV4-3 with TRBJ2-7; D is possibly TRBD1 (5 bases). Germline CDR1 reads LGHNA; CDR2 reads YSLEER. This CDR3 is 15 amino acids long. V gave up 0 bases and J gave up 0 bases, with 9 bases separating them. The CDR3 protein is CASSQDEGASYEQYF. The CDR3 coding sequence is TGCGCCAGCAGCCAAGATGAAGGGGCCTCCTACGAGCAGTACTTC.

The chain employs TRBV12-3 or TRBV12-4 and TRBJ2-7; 8 nucleotides line up with TRBD1. V was pared by 3 bases and J by 5 bases, with 6 bases of the junction left unmatched. The CDR3 runs 14 residues. CDR3 DNA: TGTGCCAGCAGTTTCGGGACAGGCGATGACGAGCAGTACTTC. It is translated as CASSFGTGDDEQYF.

This chain uses TRBV7-3 with TRBJ1-4; TRBD1 is a possible D gene (5 bases). Between the trimmed V and J ends, which lost 1 base and 0 bases, there was a span of 27 bases. This CDR3 spans 22 amino acids. From germline, CDR1 is SGHTA and CDR2 FQGTGA. The CDR3 nucleotides read TGTGCCAGCAGCTTAAGGCGAAACGACAGCCTATTATCCTTACCAACTAATGAAAAACTGTTTTTT. Its translation is CASSLRRNDSLLSLPTNEKLFF.

This clonotype was seen more than once but under ten times. The rearrangement links TRBV14 to TRBJ2-7; 9 bases agree with TRBD1. Germline CDR1 SGHDN, CDR2 FVKESK. There are 17 residues in the CDR3. V trimming: 0 bases; J trimming: 3 bases; junction bases outside the gene matches: 9. As DNA, the CDR3 is TGTGCCAGCAGCCAAGATCGTAGGGGACAGGGTATCTACGAGCAGTACTTC. Its translation is CASSQDRRGQGIYEQYF.

A few counts support this clonotype. The V call is TRBV5-1, the J call TRBJ1-2; perhaps TRBD1 as D (5 bases). CDR1 and CDR2 from the germline V gene are SGHRS and YFSETQ. V lost 4 bases to trimming and J lost 0 bases, with 10 bases between them. This CDR3 is 14 amino acids long. The CDR3 bases are TGCGCCAGCAGCCCGCGAGGGGCTAACTATGGCTACACCTTC. Encoded protein: CASSPRGANYGYTF.

The CDR3 protein is CASSNQMSAGGITDTQYF. CDR3 DNA: TGTGCCAGCAGCAATCAAATGTCAGCGGGGGGTATCACAGATACGCAGTATTTT. This chain links TRBV28 with TRBJ2-3; 9 bases align to TRBD2. This CDR3 region has 18 residues. The trim removed 6 bases at V and 2 bases at J, leaving 15 bases unmatched. The germline V gene has CDR1 MDHEN and CDR2 SYDVKM.

This clonotype has only a few counts. This chain links TRBV5-1 with TRBJ1-2; D is uncertain. The CDR3 sequence is 14 residues long. Trimming left V 1 base short and J 2 bases short, with 9 bases between. Germline CDR1 reads SGHRS; CDR2 reads YFSETQ. CDR3 protein: CASSLTSKNYGYTF. For the CDR3, the DNA is TGCGCCAGCAGCTTGACTTCAAAAAACTATGGCTACACCTTC.

This CDR3 is CASSLGTENYGYTF. The CDR3 DNA follows: TGTGCCAGCAGCTTAGGGACAGAAAACTATGGCTACACCTTC. The V call is TRBV7-2, the J call TRBJ1-2, with a tentative D call TRBD1 (6 bases). From germline, CDR1 is SGHTA and CDR2 FQGNSA. The CDR3 has 14 residues. The V gene lost 1 base and the J gene lost 2 bases, with 8 bases spanning the gap. The whole variable domain, remainder taken from reference TRBV7-2 and TRBJ1-2, is GAGVSQSPSNKVTEKGKDVELRCDPISGHTALYWYRQSLGQGLEFLIYFQGNSAPDKSGLPSDRFSAERTGGSVSTLTIQRTQQEDSAVYLCASSLGTENYGYTFGSGTRLTVV.

This clonotype was observed a few times. The chain has TRBV7-9 and TRBJ1-5; D remains unclear. Germline CDR1 reads SEHNR; CDR2 reads FQNEAQ (reference sequence). This CDR3 has 13 amino acids. The V end was cut by 3 bases, the J end by 5 bases, with 8 bases between. The CDR3 DNA is TGTGCCAGCAGCTTGCTTGGGGATCAGCCCCAGCATTTT. Its protein is CASSLLGDQPQHF. The variable domain in full, completed from reference TRBV7-9 and TRBJ1-5, reads DTGVSQNPRHKITKRGQNVTFRCDPISEHNRLYWYRQTLGQGPEFLTYFQNEAQLEKSRLLSDRFSAERPKGSFSTLEIQRTEQGDSAMYLCASSLLGDQPQHFGDGTRLSIL.